The rows below give T cell receptor beta chains drawn from one sample of a study of cytomegalovirus exposure and HLA in healthy donors. Produced via immunoSEQ multiplex PCR; TCRdb's table is partial and in-frame only. The repertoire holds about 210,000 clones, with roughly 87% as singletons. Material: PBMCs. The source is a boy younger than 10 in good health and CMV-seronegative. The CDR3 runs from the conserved cysteine through the conserved F or W. D genes are given only for firm matches. Expanded clones are given a class, and other clones once, few, many or no size at all.

.	TRBJ1-5	.	TRBV7-9	CASSLGSGRQPQHF	TGTGCCAGCAGCTTAGGTTCCGGGAGGCAGCCCCAGCATTTT
.	TRBJ2-3	.	TRBV5-1	CASRDTTDTQYF	TGCGCCAGCAGAGACACCACAGATACGCAGTATTTT
.	TRBJ1-5	TRBD1	TRBV27	CASSFLRPDRGNQPQHF	TGTGCCAGCAGTTTCTTGCGTCCCGACAGGGGCAATCAGCCCCAGCATTTT
.	TRBJ2-7	TRBD1	TRBV30	CAMESQGAYYEQYF	TGTGCTATGGAGTCCCAGGGGGCCTACTACGAGCAGTACTTC
once	TRBJ1-1	.	TRBV27	CASTNQASSPLTEAFF	TGTGCCAGCACAAATCAGGCGAGTTCTCCGCTCACTGAAGCTTTCTTT
.	TRBJ2-5	TRBD2	TRBV5-6	CASSTAGVGVQETQYF	TGTGCCAGCAGCACCGCGGGAGTTGGTGTCCAAGAGACCCAGTACTTC
few	TRBJ1-3	TRBD1	TRBV2	CASRVTGDSGNTIYF	TGTGCCAGCAGAGTGACAGGGGACTCTGGAAACACCATATATTTT
.	TRBJ2-3	.	TRBV6-6	CATLQRGTDTQYF	TGTGCCACCCTCCAACGGGGCACAGATACGCAGTATTTT
.	TRBJ1-2	.	TRBV28	CASSYTRVIDGYTF	TGTGCCAGCAGCTATACCAGGGTAATAGATGGCTACACCTTC
.	TRBJ2-1	.	TRBV6-1	CASSEKGVPYNEQFF	TGTGCCAGCAGTGAGAAAGGGGTCCCCTACAATGAGCAGTTCTTC
.	TRBJ1-1	.	TRBV28	CASRISGGRSVAFF	TGTGCCAGCAGGATATCGGGAGGCCGAAGTGTTGCTTTCTTT
once	TRBJ2-7	TRBD2	TRBV5-1	CASSDTSGFSYEQYF	TGCGCCAGCAGCGATACTAGCGGATTCTCCTACGAGCAGTACTTC
.	TRBJ2-7	TRBD2	TRBV5-4	CASSLGRGGFYEQYF	TGTGCCAGCAGCTTGGGGCGGGGGGGATTCTACGAGCAGTACTTC
.	TRBJ2-7	TRBD1	TRBV19	CASRDRGSYEQYF	TGTGCCAGTAGAGACAGGGGGAGCTACGAGCAGTACTTC
.	TRBJ1-2	.	TRBV23-1	CASSMRGYTF	TGCGCCAGCAGTATGCGGGGCTACACCTTC
.	TRBJ2-1	.	TRBV7-9	CASNTPLASAYNEQFF	TGTGCCAGCAACACTCCCCTAGCGTCTGCCTACAATGAGCAGTTCTTC
.	TRBJ1-2	TRBD1	TRBV5-1	CASSLGQAGVGYTF	TGCGCCAGCAGCCTAGGACAGGCTGGGGTTGGCTACACCTTC
.	TRBJ2-3	.	TRBV29-1	CSGARLGPGDTQYF	TGCAGCGGTGCCCGGTTGGGTCCAGGAGATACGCAGTATTTT
once	TRBJ2-7	.	TRBV9	CASSVGSVSSYEQYF	TGTGCCAGCAGCGTCGGTAGCGTGAGCTCCTACGAGCAGTACTTC
.	TRBJ2-7	.	TRBV25-1	CASTPGVIRGAQRYEQYF	TGTGCCAGCACCCCCGGGGTGATACGGGGGGCGCAGCGCTACGAGCAGTACTTC
.	TRBJ1-2	.	TRBV29-1	CSVEDRSARGQYGYTF	TGCAGCGTTGAAGATAGGAGCGCCAGGGGTCAGTATGGCTACACCTTC
.	TRBJ2-5	TRBD2	TRBV7-2	CASSLGSGSVSQYF	TGTGCCAGCAGCTTAGGTAGCGGGAGTGTGTCCCAGTACTTC
.	TRBJ2-7	.	TRBV6-5	CASNLYEQYF	TGTGCCAGCAATCTCTACGAGCAGTACTTC
.	TRBJ1-6	TRBD1	TRBV27	CASSSFGTGVNNSPLHF	TGTGCCAGCAGTTCTTTCGGGACAGGGGTAAATAATTCACCCCTCCACTTT
.	TRBJ1-3	.	TRBV19	CASSVRTQQGAGNTIYF	TGTGCCAGTAGTGTACGAACCCAACAGGGTGCCGGAAACACCATATATTTT
.	TRBJ2-7	TRBD2	TRBV9	CASSPHPGTSGSPYEQYF	TGTGCCAGCAGCCCCCATCCCGGGACTAGCGGGAGCCCCTACGAGCAGTACTTC
.	TRBJ2-2	.	TRBV6-5	CASSYSAGELFF	TGTGCCAGCAGTTACTCCGCCGGGGAGCTGTTTTTT
.	TRBJ2-2	TRBD2	TRBV9	CASSAPGLAGVGTGELFF	TGTGCCAGCAGCGCTCCGGGACTAGCGGGGGTGGGGACCGGGGAGCTGTTTTTT
.	TRBJ2-5	.	TRBV6-1	CASMLGASEYF	TGTGCCAGCATGCTGGGGGCTTCCGAGTACTTC
.	TRBJ2-3	.	TRBV7-6	CASSLAGDSTDTQYF	TGTGCCAGCAGCTTAGCCGGAGATAGCACAGATACGCAGTATTTT
.	TRBJ2-3	TRBD2	TRBV5-1	CASSLEGRTSGRTDTQYF	TGCGCCAGCAGCTTGGAAGGTAGGACTAGCGGGAGGACAGATACGCAGTATTTT
once	TRBJ2-7	.	TRBV6-1	CASRVGRYEQYF	TGTGCCAGCAGGGTCGGGAGATACGAGCAGTACTTC
.	TRBJ1-1	.	TRBV29-1	CSVNHMNTEAFF	TGCAGCGTTAACCACATGAACACTGAAGCTTTCTTT
.	TRBJ2-1	.	TRBV7-9	CASVAPAGFNEQFF	TGTGCCAGCGTGGCCCCCGCGGGCTTCAATGAGCAGTTCTTC
once	TRBJ2-7	TRBD1	TRBV2	CASSLDRDRGDEQYF	TGTGCCAGCAGTCTGGACCGGGACAGGGGCGACGAGCAGTACTTC
.	TRBJ2-1	.	TRBV5-1	CASSLADLYNEQFF	TGCGCCAGCAGCTTAGCGGACCTTTACAATGAGCAGTTCTTC
.	TRBJ2-7	.	TRBV5-1	CASRGSLDSYEQYF	TGCGCCAGCAGGGGCAGTCTCGACTCCTACGAGCAGTACTTC
.	TRBJ2-1	.	TRBV27	CASSLSTARGQFF	TGTGCCAGCAGTTTATCGACAGCCCGAGGGCAGTTCTTC
.	TRBJ2-4	.	TRBV28	CASNRGNIQYF	TGTGCCAGCAATCGGGGAAACATTCAGTACTTC
.	TRBJ2-1	.	TRBV7-2	CASRLQGSEQFF	TGTGCCAGCAGATTACAGGGTAGTGAGCAGTTCTTC
.	TRBJ2-6	.	TRBV27	CASTTSLTGANVLTF	TGTGCCAGCACGACTAGTCTGACTGGGGCCAACGTCCTGACTTTC
.	TRBJ1-1	TRBD1	TRBV30	CAENRGATEAFF	TGTGCTGAAAACAGGGGGGCCACTGAAGCTTTCTTT
.	TRBJ1-5	.	TRBV19	CASSTPQGRSGNQPQHF	TGTGCCAGTAGTACTCCTCAGGGGAGAAGTGGCAATCAGCCCCAGCATTTT
.	TRBJ1-1	.	TRBV2	CASSDVPPGNTEAFF	TGTGCCAGCAGTGATGTGCCCCCGGGGAACACTGAAGCTTTCTTT
.	TRBJ2-7	TRBD1	TRBV6-5	CASRRPGTGTSEQYF	TGTGCCAGCAGGCGACCCGGGACAGGGACCTCCGAGCAGTACTTC
.	TRBJ1-2	.	TRBV5-1	CASGPQTEYGYTF	TGCGCCAGCGGCCCCCAGACTGAGTATGGCTACACCTTC
.	TRBJ2-2	TRBD1	TRBV5-1	CASSRDRGVTTGELFF	TGCGCCAGCAGCAGGGACAGGGGGGTCACCACCGGGGAGCTGTTTTTT
few	TRBJ2-3	.	TRBV2	CASEEDLTDTQYF	TGTGCCAGCGAAGAGGATCTCACAGATACGCAGTATTTT
.	TRBJ2-7	.	TRBV2	CASNKDGAYEQYF	TGTGCCAGCAACAAGGACGGGGCCTACGAGCAGTACTTC
.	TRBJ2-1	TRBD2	TRBV2	CAAGTSGNHNEQFF	TGTGCCGCCGGGACTAGCGGTAATCACAATGAGCAGTTCTTC
few	TRBJ1-3	.	TRBV14	CASSQHTTSGNTIYF	TGTGCCAGCAGCCAACATACTACCTCTGGAAACACCATATATTTT
.	TRBJ2-1	.	TRBV10-3	CAIGPSSGVGGGEQFF	TGTGCCATCGGCCCCTCTAGCGGCGTAGGGGGTGGTGAGCAGTTCTTC